This TCR beta chain was documented in a study of shared T cell receptors in the human thymus. Libraries were prepared by immunoSEQ multiplex PCR; TCRdb keeps only in-frame clonotypes and omits some of them. The profile shows hundreds of thousands of clones, more than 75% of them singletons. The germline CDR1 and CDR2 sequences are LNHNV and YYDKDF (reference sequence). Unmatched junction bases numbered 4, after V lost 1 base and J lost 2 bases. CDR3 length: 15 amino acids. These data are also associated with another study on human thymus T cells.

Material for sequencing was thymocytes. The clonotype originates from a boy under two years old with a congenital heart defect. This chain connects TRBV15 to TRBJ2-7; 8 nucleotides line up with TRBD2. The CDR3 bases are TGTGCCACCAGCAGAGCCGGGACTAGTCCCTACGAGCAGTACTTC. Residues: CATSRAGTSPYEQYF. The full variable domain, with the rest looked up from reference TRBV15 and TRBJ2-7, is DAMVIQNPRYQVTQFGKPVTLSCSQTLNHNVMYWYQQKSSQAPKLLFHYYDKDFNNEADTPDNFQSRRPNTSFCFLDIRSPGLGDTAMYLCATSRAGTSPYEQYFGPGTRLTVT.